The 32 T cell receptor beta chains below come from one sample, sequenced in a study of Graves' ophthalmopathy and Graves' hyperthyroidism (dated by TCRdb to 2016 to 2019). The instrument was an Illumina HiSeq 2000. For repertoire sequencing, TCR beta CDR3 regions were amplified from RNA transcripts. The first round of RT-PCR was done with HTBI primers and the Qiagen OneStep RT-PCR kit, and was followed by a second round of multiplex PCR, then size selection and purification. TCRdb's own reprocessing of the public reads used fastp at Q25 and MiXCR and kept productive beta chains. Rows are unified per CDR3 protein, each entry keeping the most common DNA and genes. This sample has hundreds of thousands of distinct CDR3 sequences in its table, and around 21% of those were observed once. Clones ranked in the top ten supply more than 2.5% of the sample. The specimen was peripheral blood. Receptors were obtained from a woman aged 18 to 35 with stable Graves' hyperthyroidism. Donor details come from another sample of the same person, matched by shared clones.

This clonotype was recorded at least ten times. The V and J genes are TRBV7-8 and TRBJ2-4; D is uncertain. Trimming removed 1 base at V and 8 bases at J, with 9 bases between. CDR1 and CDR2 from the germline V gene are SGHVS and FQNEAQ. CDR3 length equals 13 residues. For the CDR3, the DNA is TGTGCCAGCAGCTTAGGTCTAATGGACATTCAGTACTTC. Translation: CASSLGLMDIQYF.

The sample holds many counts of this clonotype. This chain uses TRBV7-3 with TRBJ1-1; D call uncertain. Deletions cut 5 bases from V and 4 bases from J, with 14 bases between. The CDR3 covers 14 residues. Germline assignment: CDR1 SGHTA and CDR2 FQGTGA. The CDR3 protein is CASSQSRGSTEAFF. The CDR3 nucleotides are TGTGCCAGCAGCCAAAGTCGGGGTAGCACTGAAGCTTTCTTT.

This clonotype was recorded at least ten times. The chain is built from TRBV12-3 or TRBV12-4 and TRBJ2-5, with D possibly being TRBD2 (6 bases). The CDR3 has 14 residues. V was cut by 5 bases and J by 6 bases, with 16 bases left in between. The CDR3, as DNA: TGTGCCAGCAGTCCGGGATCCGGGAGAAAGACCCAGTACTTC. It encodes CASSPGSGRKTQYF.

The chain recombines TRBV6-5 with TRBJ1-2, with 10 bases fitting TRBD1. The trim removed 2 bases at V and 0 bases at J, leaving 6 bases unmatched. CDR1 MNHEY and CDR2 SVGAGI come from the germline V gene. The CDR3 contains 17 residues. The CDR3 DNA is TGTGCCAGCAGTTACCTCGGACAGGGGGAGTCTAACTATGGCTACACCTTC. Translation gives CASSYLGQGESNYGYTF.

This clonotype has a count of ten or more. The chain uses TRBV5-1 and TRBJ2-2; D is undetermined. From germline, CDR1 is SGHRS and CDR2 YFSETQ. V lost 6 bases to trimming and J lost 4 bases, with 10 bases between them. The CDR3 loop spans 13 amino acids. The CDR3 DNA reads as TGCGCCAGCACCATTATGAGCACCGGGGAGCTGTTTTTT. The encoded protein is CASTIMSTGELFF.

This clonotype has a count of ten or more. The rearrangement uses TRBV7-2 and TRBJ2-7; D is perhaps TRBD2 (6 bases). V lost 6 bases, J lost 0 bases, and 15 bases lay in between. Germline CDR1 is SGHTA and CDR2 is FQGNSA. CDR3 length: 15 amino acids. CDR3 amino acids: CASSVSGGSSYEQYF. Here the CDR3 DNA reads TGTGCCAGCAGTGTTAGCGGAGGTTCCTCCTACGAGCAGTACTTC.

In this sample, this clonotype turned up many times. The CDR3 loop is CSAQPPRIAVQETQYF. For the CDR3, the DNA is TGCAGTGCCCAACCCCCCCGTATAGCGGTCCAAGAGACCCAGTACTTC. The chain carries TRBV20-1 and TRBJ2-5; D is possibly TRBD2 (6 bases). V gave up 6 bases and J gave up 1 base, with 21 bases separating them. There are 16 residues in the CDR3. Germline loops: CDR1 DFQATT, CDR2 SNEGSKA (reference sequence).

In this sample, this clonotype turned up many times. CDR3 protein: CASMGDAVYNSPLHF. CDR3 coding DNA: TGTGCCAGCATGGGGGACGCGGTTTATAATTCACCCCTCCACTTT. The rearrangement links TRBV12-3 or TRBV12-4 to TRBJ1-6; D is perhaps TRBD1 (5 bases). Trimming cost V 7 bases and J 4 bases, with 14 bases left between them. The CDR3 has 15 residues.

The sample holds many counts of this clonotype. The chain recombines TRBV10-2 with TRBJ2-7, with D unresolved. Between the trimmed V and J ends, which lost 5 bases and 6 bases, there was a span of 11 bases. The CDR3 covers 12 residues. CDR1 and CDR2 (germline): WSHSY, SAAADI. The CDR3 is CASSHVLGEQYF. CDR3 nucleotide sequence: TGCGCCAGCAGTCACGTGCTGGGCGAGCAGTACTTC.

This clonotype was detected ten times or more. V is TRBV25-1 and J is TRBJ2-5, with TRBD1 matching 10 bases. CDR3 size: 14 residues. Per germline, CDR1 MGHDK and CDR2 SYGVNS. J was trimmed by 1 base and V by 6 bases; bases with no gene match: 2. In DNA form, the CDR3 reads TGTGCCAGCAGGAGGACAGGGGGCCAAGAGACCCAGTACTTC. Translating gives CASRRTGGQETQYF.

This clonotype was seen repeatedly, ten times or more. This chain joins TRBV15 and TRBJ2-7; the match to TRBD1 covers 8 bases. CDR3 length: 16 amino acids. Germline-derived CDR1 and CDR2 are LNHNV and YYDKDF (reference sequence). V gave up 4 bases and J gave up 4 bases; unmatched junction bases: 12. The CDR3 coding sequence is TGTGCCACCAGCACCGGGACAGGCGCCGGGGAGTACGAGCAGTACTTC. Translation: CATSTGTGAGEYEQYF.

This clonotype occurred many times. The J gene is TRBJ1-1, the V gene TRBV12-3 or TRBV12-4; D is uncertain. This CDR3 is built from 15 residues. V was shortened by 3 bases and J by 1 base, with 12 bases between the two germline ends. CDR3 sequence: CASSFWGHSNTEAFF. CDR3 DNA: TGTGCCAGCAGTTTTTGGGGTCATTCGAACACTGAAGCTTTCTTT.

At least ten counts were recorded for this clonotype. The chain carries TRBV25-1 and TRBJ2-2; 10 nucleotides align to TRBD2. This CDR3 spans 15 amino acids. CDR1 and CDR2 (germline): MGHDK, SYGVNS. Trimming removed 4 bases from V and 7 bases from J; junction bases left unmatched: 6. CDR3 in DNA: TGTGCCAGCAGTGCTAGCGGGAGTATCTACGGGGAGCTGTTTTTT. As protein: CASSASGSIYGELFF.

At least ten counts were recorded for this clonotype. The gene calls are TRBV25-1 and TRBJ2-3; D not resolved. The V end lost 2 bases, the J end lost 0 bases, and 6 bases lay between the germline ends. The CDR3 loop spans 14 amino acids. The germline V gene encodes CDR1 MGHDK and CDR2 SYGVNS. The CDR3 sequence is CASSERASTDTQYF. As DNA, the CDR3 is TGTGCCAGCAGTGAAAGGGCAAGCACAGATACGCAGTATTTT. Combining the CDR3 with reference TRBV25-1 and TRBJ2-3 gives the whole variable domain EADIYQTPRYLVIGTGKKITLECSQTMGHDKMYWYQQDPGMELHLIHYSYGVNSTEKGDLSSESTVSRIRTEHFPLTLESARPSHTSQYLCASSERASTDTQYFGPGTRLTVL.

This clonotype appeared a few times. The rearrangement uses TRBV24-1 and TRBJ2-2; the match to TRBD2 covers 14 bases. The germline V gene has CDR1 KGHDR and CDR2 SFDVKD. The junction had 7 bases not matched to a gene; V was cut back by 5 bases and J by 0 bases. The CDR3 length is 19 residues. This CDR3 reads CATSALGLAGAANTGELFF. CDR3 nucleotide sequence: TGTGCCACCAGTGCCTTGGGACTAGCGGGAGCGGCGAACACCGGGGAGCTGTTTTTT.

This clonotype has ten or more counts. V usage is TRBV6-2 or TRBV6-3 and J usage is TRBJ2-7, with D possibly TRBD1 on 6 matching bases. CDR1 and CDR2 (germline): MNHEY, SVGEGT. This CDR3 region has 15 residues. V was shortened by 5 bases and J by 0 bases, with 14 bases between the two germline ends. CDR3 nucleotides: TGTGCCAGCAGTGGGACATATGGCAGCTCCTACGAGCAGTACTTC. It specifies CASSGTYGSSYEQYF.

This clonotype was seen at least ten times. This rearrangement joins TRBV11-1 to TRBJ1-3; the D is unclear. This CDR3 has 16 residues. Trimming removed 4 bases at V and 1 base at J, with 14 bases between. Germline V gene sequence: CDR1 SGHAT, CDR2 FQDESV (reference sequence). The CDR3 region has the DNA TGTGCCAGCAGCTCTCCCCTGGGCTTTTCTGGAAACACCATATATTTT. Encoded protein: CASSSPLGFSGNTIYF.

This clonotype has a handful of counts. J is TRBJ1-2 and V is TRBV6-5, with 9 bases that match TRBD1. Germline lookup yields CDR1 MNHEY and CDR2 SVGAGI. V gave up 5 bases and J gave up 3 bases; unmatched junction bases: 7. The CDR3 is made up of 15 amino acids. Here the CDR3 DNA reads TGTGCCAGCAGTACTCGACAGGGGGGATACTATGGCTACACCTTC. It is translated as CASSTRQGGYYGYTF.

Many counts were recorded for this clonotype. This chain connects TRBV24-1 to TRBJ1-5; the D gene is possibly TRBD1 (6 bases). CDR3 length: 15 residues. Germline V lookup: CDR1 KGHDR, CDR2 SFDVKD. Trimming took 5 bases from V and 0 from J, leaving 10 bases between them. The CDR3 bases are TGTGCCACCAGTGGCCGACAGGATAGCAATCAGCCCCAGCATTTT. Translating gives CATSGRQDSNQPQHF.

This clonotype was counted only a few times. The rearrangement links TRBV24-1 to TRBJ1-1, with D uncertain. The V end was cut by 0 bases, the J end by 2 bases, with 30 bases between. Germline loops: CDR1 KGHDR, CDR2 SFDVKD. The CDR3 runs 22 residues. For the CDR3, the DNA is TGTGCCACCAGTGATTTGCCCCGCGTTCCGATAGTGAGCCCAATTTTAAACACTGAAGCTTTCTTT. Translated: CATSDLPRVPIVSPILNTEAFF.

This clonotype was observed a few times. The chain couples TRBV24-1 to TRBJ2-5; 13 nucleotides align to TRBD2. The germline gives CDR1 KGHDR, CDR2 SFDVKD. This CDR3 contains 17 residues. V dropped 4 bases and J dropped 4; count of bases not matched to a gene: 8. CDR3 in DNA: TGTGCCACCAGTGACCCCGCCCGGACTAGCGGGAGAGAGACCCAGTACTTC. This encodes CATSDPARTSGRETQYF.

This clonotype was seen repeatedly, ten times or more. The V and J genes are TRBV24-1 and TRBJ1-5, with D hard to call. Germline loops: CDR1 KGHDR, CDR2 SFDVKD. The CDR3 consists of 12 residues. V gave up 4 bases and J gave up 7 bases, with 7 bases separating them. CDR3 protein: CATSEDSQPQHF. In nucleotides, the CDR3 is TGTGCCACCAGTGAAGATTCCCAGCCCCAGCATTTT.

This clonotype came up many times. V and J are TRBV11-2 and TRBJ2-5; D is unresolved. This CDR3 is built from 13 residues. Trimming stripped 3 bases from V and 5 bases from J, with 10 bases between. Per germline, CDR1 SGHAT and CDR2 FQNNGV. The CDR3 DNA reads TGTGCCAGCAGCTTTAAGGTTCTGGAGACCCAGTACTTC. It encodes CASSFKVLETQYF.

In this sample, this clonotype turned up many times. The rearrangement joins TRBV29-1 to TRBJ2-4; TRBD1 is a possible D gene (7 bases). The CDR3 is 15 amino acids. The germline CDR1 and CDR2 sequences are SQVTM and ANQGSEA. V lost 5 bases, J lost 0 bases, and 14 bases lay in between. The CDR3 DNA follows: TGCAGCGTTAATGACAGGGACTTAGCCAAAAACATTCAGTACTTC. Its translation is CSVNDRDLAKNIQYF.

There are many counts of this clonotype. The rearrangement links TRBV6-4 to TRBJ1-2, with a possible D match to TRBD1 (5 bases). Germline CDR1 MRHNA, CDR2 SNTAGT. This CDR3 has 14 residues. Trimming shortened V by 3 bases and J by 2 bases, and 10 bases separated the two germline ends. The CDR3 DNA reads TGTGCCAGCAGTGAGGGACCGGGGAACTATGGCTACACCTTC. Residues: CASSEGPGNYGYTF.

This clonotype was seen ten or more times. The chain has TRBV5-1 and TRBJ1-2, with 7 positions matching TRBD1. Germline CDR1 reads SGHRS; CDR2 reads YFSETQ. This CDR3 spans 16 amino acids. The ends lost 3 bases at V and 1 base at J; junction bases unmatched: 9. CDR3 in amino acids: CASSSLTGTLNYGYTF. The CDR3 DNA reads as TGCGCCAGCAGCTCGTTGACAGGGACGCTTAACTATGGCTACACCTTC.

The table lists this clonotype with many counts. This sequence joins TRBV7-2 and TRBJ1-2; perhaps TRBD1 as D (5 bases). With 5 bases removed from V and 5 bases from J, the gap between germline ends came to 12 bases. The CDR3 has 13 amino acids. CDR1 is SGHTA and CDR2 is FQGNSA in the germline V gene. CDR3 in amino acids: CASSRGRAYGYTF. CDR3 DNA sequence: TGTGCCAGCAGCAGGGGCAGGGCGTATGGCTACACCTTC.

This clonotype was detected many times. CDR3 protein: CASSDPGTEAFF. The CDR3, as DNA: TGTGCCAGTAGCGACCCGGGGACTGAAGCTTTCTTT. The rearrangement uses TRBV19 and TRBJ1-1; the D is unclear. Trimming left V 6 bases short and J 5 bases short, with 10 bases between. The germline V gene encodes CDR1 LNHDA and CDR2 SQIVND (reference sequence). The CDR3 spans 12 residues.

This clonotype came up many times. The chain carries TRBV25-1 and TRBJ2-7, with TRBD2 matching 10 bases. CDR3 length equals 15 residues. Germline CDR1 reads MGHDK; CDR2 reads SYGVNS. J gave up 7 bases and V 2 bases, and 8 bases lay outside the gene matches. The DNA for the CDR3 is TGTGCCAGCAGTGAAACAGCGGGAGGGGTTATTGAGCAGTACTTC. Its translation is CASSETAGGVIEQYF.

This clonotype was counted ten times or more. The rearrangement joins TRBV7-6 to TRBJ2-7; no clear D. The germline gives CDR1 SGHVS, CDR2 FNYEAQ. Trimming cost V 1 base and J 0 bases, with 10 bases left between them. This CDR3 contains 15 residues. The chain's CDR3 is CASSLEASLSYEQYF. The DNA of the CDR3 is TGTGCCAGCAGCTTAGAGGCCAGTCTCTCCTACGAGCAGTACTTC.

V is TRBV14 and J is TRBJ2-7, with D maybe TRBD1 (5 bases). V lost 0 bases and J 5 bases, leaving 23 bases between the germline ends. Germline CDR1 SGHDN, CDR2 FVKESK. CDR3 length equals 18 residues. The CDR3 DNA reads as TGTGCCAGCAGCCAAGATATACAAGGCGGCAGGGCCCCCCACGAGCAGTACTTC. Translated: CASSQDIQGGRAPHEQYF.

This clonotype was seen many times. The rearrangement links TRBV2 to TRBJ1-5; a weak D match, TRBD1 (5 bases). CDR3 length: 13 residues. Germline V gene sequence: CDR1 SNHLY, CDR2 FYNNEI. Between the trimmed V and J ends, which lost 11 bases and 6 bases, there was a span of 17 bases. The CDR3 sequence is CAAGGRASQPQHF. The CDR3 DNA reads TGTGCCGCAGGTGGCAGGGCAAGTCAGCCCCAGCATTTT.